This T cell receptor (beta chain) stems from a study of identical twins' blood T cells. Using its own MiXCR run on the 5' RACE reads, TCRdb lists one record per CDR3 protein. The table includes hundreds of thousands of distinct CDR3 sequences, about 28% detected once. The CDR3 totals 18 residues. Trimming removed 0 bases from V and 8 bases from J; junction bases left unmatched: 17. Per germline, CDR1 LGHDT and CDR2 YNNKEL (reference sequence). The donors were healthy female monozygous twins, three pairs in total. This clonotype has more than one count but fewer than ten. This TCR derives from a woman aged 18-55 years in good health. Sequenced: PBMCs. J is TRBJ1-2 and V is TRBV3-1, with TRBD1 identical over 8 bases. CDR3 nucleotide sequence: TGTGCCAGCAGCCAAGATCCCGGACTCAAAGGACAGGGAAGGGGCTACACCTTC. This translates into CASSQDPGLKGQGRGYTF.